This T cell receptor (beta chain) stems from a study of blood T cell repertoires in COVID-19. Study overall: The cDNA or gDNA used as material had been derived from T cells, B-cell-depleted T cells, or PBMCs.

The CDR3 totals 17 residues. Germline lookup yields CDR1 KGHDR and CDR2 SFDVKD. V gave up 3 bases and J gave up 7 bases; unmatched junction bases: 13. Seattle participants joined during active infection and were tracked over time. The repertoire was sequenced with immunoSEQ multiplex PCR; TCRdb's copy has only in-frame clones and lacks some. The sample has 390,000 or so clones; 89% are singletons. The specimen sequenced was peripheral blood. This receptor was taken from a woman in her twenties or thirties with COVID-19, enrolled during active disease. The chain employs TRBV24-1 and TRBJ2-1; 8 bases fit TRBD2. CDR3 in amino acids: CATSDLYGGASQNEQFF. Here the CDR3 DNA reads TGTGCCACCAGTGATCTATACGGGGGGGCTTCTCAGAATGAGCAGTTCTTC.